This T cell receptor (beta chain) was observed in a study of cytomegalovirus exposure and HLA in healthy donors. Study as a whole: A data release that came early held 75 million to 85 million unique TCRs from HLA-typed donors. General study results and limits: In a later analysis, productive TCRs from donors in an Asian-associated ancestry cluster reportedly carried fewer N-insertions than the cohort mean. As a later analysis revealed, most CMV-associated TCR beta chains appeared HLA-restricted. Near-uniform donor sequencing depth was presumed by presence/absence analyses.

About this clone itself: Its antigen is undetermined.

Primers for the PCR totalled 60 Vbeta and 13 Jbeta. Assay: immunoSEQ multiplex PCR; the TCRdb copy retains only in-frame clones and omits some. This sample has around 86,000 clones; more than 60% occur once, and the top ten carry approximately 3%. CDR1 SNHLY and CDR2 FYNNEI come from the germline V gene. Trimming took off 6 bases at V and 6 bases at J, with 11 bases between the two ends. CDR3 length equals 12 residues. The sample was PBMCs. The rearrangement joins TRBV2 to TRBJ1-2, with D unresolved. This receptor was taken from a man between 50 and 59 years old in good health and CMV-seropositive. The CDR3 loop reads CASSQRTHGYTF. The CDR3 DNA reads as TGTGCCAGCAGCCAGCGGACTCATGGCTACACCTTC.